This T cell receptor (beta chain) is drawn from a study of cytomegalovirus exposure and HLA in healthy donors. This clone turned up a few times. Germline loops: CDR1 SGHRS, CDR2 YFSETQ. This CDR3 has 16 residues. V dropped 0 bases and J dropped 4; count of bases not matched to a gene: 9. Researchers ran the PCR with 60 Vbeta and 13 Jbeta primers. Assay used: immunoSEQ multiplex PCR; TCRdb lists only in-frame clones, some missing. This table holds 110,000 to 150,000 clones, around 10% found once. This TCR was recovered from a man aged 45-65 years in good health and CMV-seronegative. The chain is built from TRBV5-1 and TRBJ2-7; 8 bases are shared with TRBD2. The sequenced material came from PBMCs. The CDR3 nucleotides read TGCGCCAGCAGCTTGGAGGGGACTAGTATCCCTTACGAGCAGTACTTC. It encodes CASSLEGTSIPYEQYF.